This T cell receptor (beta chain) was recorded in a study of T cell responses to AZD1222 COVID-19 vaccine. Findings of the study overall: Targets within unmutated variant regions were reportedly found for nearly half of spike-specific TCRs.

As concerns this clone: Its target is not known.

TCRdb keeps only in-frame clones here, not all; method: immunoSEQ multiplex PCR. The table lists about 77,000 clones, roughly 90% of them singletons. Looked up from germline, CDR1 is MNHEY and CDR2 is SVGAGI. CDR3 length: 14 amino acids. Trimming cost V 5 bases and J 2 bases, with 10 bases left between them. The clonotype originates from an adult who received the AZD1222 COVID-19 vaccine. The V gene is TRBV6-5, the J gene TRBJ1-3; no clear D. Sample: peripheral blood, taken 28 days after the second AZD1222 dose. The CDR3 DNA reads as TGTGCCAGCAGTAAACGTGTGACTGGAAACACCATATATTTT. Its translation: CASSKRVTGNTIYF.